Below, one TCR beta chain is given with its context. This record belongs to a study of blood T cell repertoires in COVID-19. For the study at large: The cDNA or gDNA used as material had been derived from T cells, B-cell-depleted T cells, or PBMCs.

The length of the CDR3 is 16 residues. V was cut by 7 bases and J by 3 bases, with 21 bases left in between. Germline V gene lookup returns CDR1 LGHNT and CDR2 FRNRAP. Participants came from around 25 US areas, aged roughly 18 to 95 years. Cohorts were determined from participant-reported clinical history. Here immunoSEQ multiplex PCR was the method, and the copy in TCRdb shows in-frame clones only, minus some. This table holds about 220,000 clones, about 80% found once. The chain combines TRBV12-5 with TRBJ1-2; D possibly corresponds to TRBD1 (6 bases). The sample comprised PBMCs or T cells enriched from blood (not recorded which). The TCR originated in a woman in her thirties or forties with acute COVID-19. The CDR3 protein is CASDPPGTREDYGYTF. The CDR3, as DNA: TGTGCTAGTGATCCCCCCGGGACACGGGAGGACTATGGCTACACCTTC. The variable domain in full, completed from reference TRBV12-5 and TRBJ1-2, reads DARVTQTPRHKVTEMGQEVTMRCQPILGHNTVFWYRQTMMQGLELLAYFRNRAPLDDSGMPKDRFSAEMPDATLATLKIQPSEPRDSAVYFCASDPPGTREDYGYTFGSGTRLTVV.